Listed below are T cell receptor beta chains from one sample, sequenced in a study of blood T cell repertoires in COVID-19. This table comes from immunoSEQ multiplex PCR, and its TCRdb copy is limited to in-frame clones, with some not included. The sample holds approximately 330,000 clones, about nine tenths seen once. Sequencing was carried out using PBMCs or T cells enriched from blood (not recorded which). All receptors come from a woman younger than 45 who had recovered from COVID-19. Both conserved end residues are part of each CDR3. Fields, in order: V gene, D gene, J gene, clone size, CDR3 protein, CDR3 DNA. D genes are given only for firm matches. Part of the rows lack a size; the others show once, few, many or a class for expanded clones.

TRBV4-2	TRBD2	TRBJ2-5	-	CASSQVLAGAFNQETQYF	TGTGCCAGCAGCCAAGTTCTAGCGGGAGCGTTCAACCAAGAGACCCAGTACTTC
TRBV29-1	TRBD1	TRBJ2-1	-	CSVEVFRDRGWEQFF	TGCAGCGTTGAAGTTTTCCGGGACAGGGGTTGGGAGCAGTTCTTC
TRBV28	-	TRBJ1-4	-	CASSLEQVPEKLFF	TGTGCCAGCAGTTTGGAACAGGTCCCCGAAAAACTGTTTTTT
TRBV4-1	TRBD2	TRBJ2-7	-	CASSPVGTSGYEQYF	TGCGCCAGCAGCCCCGTAGGGACTAGCGGTTACGAGCAGTACTTC
TRBV18	TRBD2	TRBJ2-7	-	CASSPSLGLAASYEQYF	TGTGCCAGCTCACCATCTTTAGGACTAGCGGCCTCCTACGAGCAGTACTTC
TRBV5-1	TRBD2	TRBJ2-7	-	CASSLGGVGPYEQYF	TGCGCCAGCAGCCTTGGGGGGGTAGGACCCTACGAGCAGTACTTC
TRBV7-9	TRBD1	TRBJ2-1	once	CASTTRSQQGNTFF	TGTGCCAGCACCACAAGATCCCAACAGGGGAACACGTTCTTC
TRBV29-1	-	TRBJ1-2	-	CSVETAYYGYTF	TGCAGCGTTGAAACAGCCTACTATGGCTACACCTTC
TRBV4-1	TRBD1	TRBJ2-5	few	CASSRPKDRGQETQYF	TGCGCCAGCAGCCGCCCTAAGGACAGGGGGCAGGAGACCCAGTACTTC
TRBV21-1	-	TRBJ2-7	few	CAIKQSSYEQYF	TGTGCCATAAAACAAAGCTCCTACGAGCAGTACTTC
TRBV19	TRBD2	TRBJ2-3	once	CASSIVSGSFTDTQYF	TGTGCCAGTAGTATAGTAAGCGGGAGCTTCACAGATACGCAGTATTTT
TRBV5-6	-	TRBJ2-2	-	CASSSRDWRNTGELFF	TGTGCCAGCAGCTCCCGGGACTGGAGGAACACCGGGGAGCTGTTTTTT
TRBV6-1	TRBD1	TRBJ1-2	once	CASSHRQGDGYTF	TGTGCCAGCAGCCACAGACAGGGTGATGGCTACACCTTC
TRBV7-2	-	TRBJ2-3	-	CASSLGTHTDTQYF	TGTGCCAGCAGCCTAGGGACTCACACAGATACGCAGTATTTT